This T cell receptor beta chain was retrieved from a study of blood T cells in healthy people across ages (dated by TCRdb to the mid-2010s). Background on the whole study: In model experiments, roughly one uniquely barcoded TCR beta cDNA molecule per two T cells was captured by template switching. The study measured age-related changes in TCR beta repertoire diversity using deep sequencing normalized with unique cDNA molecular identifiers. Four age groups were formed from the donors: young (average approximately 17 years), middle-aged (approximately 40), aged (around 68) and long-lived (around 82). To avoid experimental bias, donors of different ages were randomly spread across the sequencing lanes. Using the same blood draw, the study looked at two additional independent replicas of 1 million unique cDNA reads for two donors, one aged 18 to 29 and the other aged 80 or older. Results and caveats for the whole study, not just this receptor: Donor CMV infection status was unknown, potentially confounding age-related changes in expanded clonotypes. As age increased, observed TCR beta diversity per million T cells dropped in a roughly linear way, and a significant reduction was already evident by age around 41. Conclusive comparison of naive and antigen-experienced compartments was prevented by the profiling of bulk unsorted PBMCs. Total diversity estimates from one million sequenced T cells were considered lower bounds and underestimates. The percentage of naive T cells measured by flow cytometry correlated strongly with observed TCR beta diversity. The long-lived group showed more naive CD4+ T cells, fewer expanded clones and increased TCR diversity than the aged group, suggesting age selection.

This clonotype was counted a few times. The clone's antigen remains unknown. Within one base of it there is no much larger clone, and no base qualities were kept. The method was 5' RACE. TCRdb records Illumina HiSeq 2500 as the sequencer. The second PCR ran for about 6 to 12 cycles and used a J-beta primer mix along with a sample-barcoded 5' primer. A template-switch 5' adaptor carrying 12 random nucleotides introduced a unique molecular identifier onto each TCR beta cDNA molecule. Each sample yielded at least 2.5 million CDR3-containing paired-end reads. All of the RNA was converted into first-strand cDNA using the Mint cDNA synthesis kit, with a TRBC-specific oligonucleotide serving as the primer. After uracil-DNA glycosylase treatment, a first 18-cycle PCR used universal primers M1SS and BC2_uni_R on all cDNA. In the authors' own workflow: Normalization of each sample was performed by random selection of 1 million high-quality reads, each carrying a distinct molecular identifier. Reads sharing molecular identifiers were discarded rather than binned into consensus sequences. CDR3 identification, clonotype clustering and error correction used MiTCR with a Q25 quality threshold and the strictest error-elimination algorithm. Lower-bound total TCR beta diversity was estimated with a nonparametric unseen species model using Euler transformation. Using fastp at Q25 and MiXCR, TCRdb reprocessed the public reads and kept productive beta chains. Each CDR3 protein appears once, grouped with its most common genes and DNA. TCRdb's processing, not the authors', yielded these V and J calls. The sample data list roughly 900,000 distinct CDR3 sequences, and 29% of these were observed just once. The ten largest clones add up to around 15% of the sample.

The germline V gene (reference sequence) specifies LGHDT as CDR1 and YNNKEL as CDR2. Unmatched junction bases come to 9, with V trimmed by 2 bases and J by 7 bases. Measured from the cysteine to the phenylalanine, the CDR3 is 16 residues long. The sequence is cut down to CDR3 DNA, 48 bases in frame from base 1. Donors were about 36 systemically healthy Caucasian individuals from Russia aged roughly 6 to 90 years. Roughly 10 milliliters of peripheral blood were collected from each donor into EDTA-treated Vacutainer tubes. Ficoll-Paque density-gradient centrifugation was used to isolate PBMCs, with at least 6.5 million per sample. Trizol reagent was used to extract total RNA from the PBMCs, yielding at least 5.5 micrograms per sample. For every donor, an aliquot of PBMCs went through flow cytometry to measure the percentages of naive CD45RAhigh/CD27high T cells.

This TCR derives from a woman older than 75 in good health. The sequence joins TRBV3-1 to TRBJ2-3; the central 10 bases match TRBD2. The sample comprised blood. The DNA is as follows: TGTGCCAGCAGCCAACTAGCGGGAGTCACACAACATACGCAGTATTTT. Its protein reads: CASSQLAGVTQHTQYF.